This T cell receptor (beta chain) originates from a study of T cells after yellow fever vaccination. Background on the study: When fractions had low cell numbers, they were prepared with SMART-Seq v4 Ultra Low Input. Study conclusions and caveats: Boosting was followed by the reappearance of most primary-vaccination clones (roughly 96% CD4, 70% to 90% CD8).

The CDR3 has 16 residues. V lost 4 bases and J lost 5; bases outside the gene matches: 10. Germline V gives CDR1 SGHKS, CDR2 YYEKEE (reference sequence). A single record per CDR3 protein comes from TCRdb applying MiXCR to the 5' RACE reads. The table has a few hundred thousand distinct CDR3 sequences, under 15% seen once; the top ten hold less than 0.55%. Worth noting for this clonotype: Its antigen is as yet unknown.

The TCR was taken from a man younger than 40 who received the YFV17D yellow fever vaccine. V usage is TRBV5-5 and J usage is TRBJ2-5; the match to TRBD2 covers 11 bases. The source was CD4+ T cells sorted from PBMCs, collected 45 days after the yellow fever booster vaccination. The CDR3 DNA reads TGTGCCAGCAGCGCTGGCGTTCTAGCGGGAGGTGAGACCCAGTACTTC. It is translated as CASSAGVLAGGETQYF.